The T cell receptor beta chain described here comes from a study of vaccination and CD4 T cells after COVID-19. An Oncomine TCR Beta short-read assay was used to sequence the DNA from cultured CD4+ T cells. TCRdb redid the calling of the PCR reads with MiXCR, one entry per CDR3 protein. The sample lists fewer than 10,000 distinct CDR3 sequences; 61% were seen once. CDR1 is LNHNV, CDR2 YYDKDF, per germline (reference sequence). Trimming pared 4 bases from V and 5 bases from J, leaving 12 bases between. The CDR3 spans 14 residues. Comments on this clonotype: The antigen remains unidentified.

Treatment in this sample: approximately nine-day PBMC culture with coronavirus spike peptide pools or control peptides (ViraFEST assay). T cells were expanded with peptide pools, and expanded clonotypes were identified by TCR sequencing. The gene calls are TRBV15 and TRBJ1-5, with a possible D match to TRBD1 (6 bases). The sequence was obtained from a human donor who had recovered from COVID-19. The sample consisted of CD4+ T cells from blood, cultured in vitro. The CDR3 region has the DNA TGTGCCACCAGCAAGGGCAGGGGAGATCAGCCCCAGCATTTT. It translates to CATSKGRGDQPQHF.